These 26 T cell receptor beta chains were all obtained from the same sample, sequenced in a study of control samples from healthy donors and cancer patients (dated by TCRdb to about 2020). The method was the immunoSEQ multiplex PCR assay. The clones in this table, taken by TCRdb from immuneACCESS, are in-frame only. Not every clone is retained; where verified, under half of the shortfall comes from an unresolved V gene, and the cause of the rest is unknown. The sample yields around 250,000 clones; around 80% were counted once. The ten largest clones represent about 14% of the sample. Sample: PBMCs. These receptor sequences come from a woman between 55 and 75 years old with lung cancer.

The chain is built from TRBV12-3 or TRBV12-4 and TRBJ2-5, with D perhaps matching TRBD1 (6 bases). The V and J ends lost 3 bases and 4 bases respectively, with 9 bases between them. This CDR3 spans 13 amino acids. The CDR3 reads CASSLRDTETQYF. In nucleotides, the CDR3 is TGTGCCAGCAGTTTGAGGGACACAGAGACCCAGTACTTC.

This clone was seen more than once but under ten times. The chain links TRBV6-5 to TRBJ1-6, with 7 bases matching TRBD1. Germline-derived CDR1 and CDR2 are MNHEY and SVGAGI. The junction had 5 bases not matched to a gene; V was cut back by 0 bases and J by 6 bases. The length of the CDR3 is 16 residues. The CDR3 DNA follows: TGTGCCAGCAGTTACTCGAAGGGGGCAAGTAATTCACCCCTCCACTTT. Amino acids: CASSYSKGASNSPLHF.

This chain connects TRBV3-1 (or the pseudogene TRBV3-2) to TRBJ1-6; D is undetermined. The germline V gene has CDR1 LGHDT and CDR2 YNNKEL (reference sequence). The V end lost 4 bases, the J end lost 4 bases, and 11 bases lay between the germline ends. The CDR3 has 15 amino acids. The CDR3 DNA follows: TGTGCCAGCAGCCGAGGTACCGGGTATAATTCACCCCTCCACTTT. Translated, it gives CASSRGTGYNSPLHF.

This rearrangement joins TRBV3-1 (or the pseudogene TRBV3-2) to TRBJ2-5; possible D gene TRBD2, 6 bases. Trimming pared 1 base from V and 1 base from J, leaving 10 bases between. The germline CDR1 and CDR2 sequences are LGHDT and YNNKEL (reference sequence). This CDR3 region has 15 residues. CDR3 residues: CASSQGRGVQETQYF. CDR3 nucleotides: TGTGCCAGCAGCCAAGGGCGCGGGGTCCAAGAGACCCAGTACTTC.

This rearrangement joins TRBV5-5 to TRBJ1-2; weak D call: TRBD1 (5 bases). The CDR3 has 14 amino acids. Germline V gene data show CDR1 as SGHKS and CDR2 as YYEKEE (reference sequence). V was cut by 3 bases and J by 2 bases, with 11 bases left in between. In DNA form, the CDR3 reads TGTGCCAGCAGCTCTGGCAGGGAAAACTATGGCTACACCTTC. The encoded protein is CASSSGRENYGYTF.

This chain links TRBV12-3 or TRBV12-4 with TRBJ2-3; D is uncertain. The CDR3 is 13 residues long. With 5 bases removed from V and 6 bases from J, the gap between germline ends came to 12 bases. CDR3 in DNA: TGTGCCAGCAGTCGTCGGAATATTGATACGCAGTATTTT. Protein: CASSRRNIDTQYF.

This sequence joins TRBV6-5 and TRBJ2-5; a weak D match, TRBD2 (5 bases). The CDR3 is 13 residues long. Germline loops: CDR1 MNHEY, CDR2 SVGAGI. The ends were cut back, 6 bases at V and 4 bases at J, with 12 bases in the middle. The CDR3 loop is CASRYSGGETQYF. The CDR3 DNA is TGTGCCAGCAGATACAGCGGTGGAGAGACCCAGTACTTC.

This rearrangement joins TRBV6-1 to TRBJ2-1; D not resolved. This CDR3 region has 13 residues. Germline lookup yields CDR1 MNHNS and CDR2 SASEGT. Trimming removed 2 bases at V and 7 bases at J, with 9 bases between. CDR3 region: CASSEQNGNEQFF. CDR3 bases: TGTGCCAGCAGTGAACAAAACGGGAATGAGCAGTTCTTC.

This rearrangement joins TRBV27 to TRBJ2-2; tentative D call: TRBD2 (7 bases). The ends were cut back, 5 bases at V and 2 bases at J, with 15 bases in the middle. The germline CDR1 and CDR2 sequences are MNHEY and SMNVEV (reference sequence). CDR3 length: 16 amino acids. The CDR3 protein is CASSREWGGNTGELFF. The CDR3, as DNA: TGTGCCAGCAGTAGGGAATGGGGGGGCAACACCGGGGAGCTGTTTTTT.

This chain links TRBV11-2 with TRBJ2-1, with TRBD2 as a possible D gene (6 bases). Germline CDR1 and CDR2: SGHAT and FQNNGV. Trimming pared 5 bases from V and 13 bases from J, leaving 18 bases between. CDR3 length equals 13 residues. As DNA, the CDR3 is TGTGCCAGCAGCACCAGGTGGGCGGGGCCCCAGTTCTTC. This encodes CASSTRWAGPQFF.

The V and J genes are TRBV2 and TRBJ2-3; 11 nucleotides line up with TRBD1. The CDR3 loop spans 19 amino acids. Germline assignment: CDR1 SNHLY and CDR2 FYNNEI. V was clipped by 8 bases and J by 2 bases; unmatched bases: 18. CDR3 residues: CASGRQGQGDLRSTDTQYF. For the CDR3, the DNA is TGTGCCAGCGGGAGGCAGGGACAGGGGGACCTACGGTCCACAGATACGCAGTATTTT.

The CDR3 region has the DNA TGTGCCAGCAGTGGGACAGGGGCAGATTCACCCCTCCACTTT. Translation: CASSGTGADSPLHF. This chain links TRBV3-1 (or the pseudogene TRBV3-2) with TRBJ1-6, with TRBD1 matching over 10 bases. CDR1 LGHDT and CDR2 YNNKEL come from the germline V gene (reference sequence). The V and J ends lost 6 bases and 8 bases, in that order; junction bases with no gene match: 4. The CDR3 sequence is 14 residues long.

J is TRBJ1-6 and V is TRBV5-1; D gene ambiguous. Trimming took 0 bases from V and 10 from J, leaving 8 bases between them. This CDR3 region has 13 residues. From germline, CDR1 is SGHRS and CDR2 YFSETQ. The CDR3 reads CASSLEIASPLHF. CDR3 sequence (DNA): TGCGCCAGCAGCTTGGAGATCGCCTCACCCCTCCACTTT.

CDR3: CASSLYEYNEQFF. As DNA, the CDR3 is TGTGCCAGCAGCCTCTATGAGTACAATGAGCAGTTCTTC. This chain links TRBV11-2 with TRBJ2-1; no firm D call. Trimming left V 5 bases short and J 4 bases short, with 9 bases between. Germline CDR1 reads SGHAT; CDR2 reads FQNNGV. The CDR3 has 13 amino acids. The variable domain in full, with the rest retrieved from reference TRBV11-2 and TRBJ2-1, is EAGVAQSPRYKIIEKRQSVAFWCNPISGHATLYWYQQILGQGPKLLIQFQNNGVVDDSQLPKDRFSAERLKGVDSTLKIQPAKLEDSAVYLCASSLYEYNEQFFGPGTRLTVL.

The chain couples TRBV14 to TRBJ1-1; D perhaps matches TRBD1 (5 bases). This CDR3 region has 13 residues. From germline, CDR1 is SGHDN and CDR2 FVKESK. The V gene lost 1 base and the J gene lost 4 bases, with 7 bases spanning the gap. CDR3 nucleotides: TGTGCCAGCAGCCAAGTCGGGGGCACTGAAGCTTTCTTT. Amino acids: CASSQVGGTEAFF.

The sample holds a few counts of this clone. This chain uses TRBV7-3 with TRBJ2-3; the D gene could be TRBD1 or TRBD2 (5 bases each). There are 14 residues in the CDR3. Trimming took off 4 bases at V and 2 bases at J, with 10 bases between the two ends. CDR1 and CDR2 from the germline V gene are SGHTA and FQGTGA. CDR3 in amino acids: CASSSGLNTDTQYF. CDR3 DNA: TGTGCCAGCAGCTCGGGGCTAAACACAGATACGCAGTATTTT.

The chain recombines TRBV9 with TRBJ1-2; D is unclear. Germline CDR1 SGDLS, CDR2 YYNGEE. CDR3 size: 15 residues. Trimming left V 0 bases short and J 4 bases short, with 13 bases between. CDR3 protein: CASSVAPSTPYGYTF. The CDR3 nucleotides read TGTGCCAGCAGCGTAGCACCTAGCACACCCTATGGCTACACCTTC.

The rearrangement joins TRBV3-1 (or the pseudogene TRBV3-2) to TRBJ1-1, with 7 bases that match TRBD1. The CDR3 has 12 amino acids. The V gene end was trimmed by 8 bases and the J gene end by 8 bases; junction bases not matched to a gene: 8. Germline loops: CDR1 LGHDT, CDR2 YNNKEL (reference sequence). The CDR3 coding sequence is TGTGCCAGCCAGGGGGTTAACGCCGAAGCTTTCTTT. Residues: CASQGVNAEAFF.

The V and J genes are TRBV4-1 and TRBJ2-4; TRBD1 is a possible D gene (6 bases). The germline gives CDR1 MGHRA, CDR2 YSYEKL. V was pared by 0 bases and J by 6 bases, with 21 bases between. The CDR3 has 18 amino acids. The CDR3 DNA follows: TGCGCCAGCAGCCAAGATCAGGGGATTTGGGGTTCAGGAAACATTCAGTACTTC. Translated, it gives CASSQDQGIWGSGNIQYF.

V and J are TRBV11-2 and TRBJ2-3; no reliable D call. In germline, CDR1 is SGHAT, CDR2 FQNNGV. With 0 bases removed from V and 1 base from J, the gap between germline ends came to 17 bases. There are 18 residues in the CDR3. In nucleotides, the CDR3 is TGTGCCAGCAGCTTAGATCAGCCTGTTGGAGTAGGCACAGATACGCAGTATTTT. It yields the protein CASSLDQPVGVGTDTQYF.

The genes are TRBV7-2 and TRBJ2-1; D gene ambiguous. V was cut by 1 base and J by 3 bases, with 7 bases left in between. The germline V gene encodes CDR1 SGHTA and CDR2 FQGNSA. The length of the CDR3 is 14 residues. The CDR3 sequence: CASSLVDFYNEQFF. In DNA form, the CDR3 reads TGTGCCAGCAGCTTAGTTGACTTCTACAATGAGCAGTTCTTC.

This chain uses TRBV5-1 with TRBJ1-1; D may be TRBD1 (5 bases). Trimming cost V 5 bases and J 2 bases, with 10 bases left between them. This CDR3 region has 13 residues. In germline, CDR1 is SGHRS, CDR2 YFSETQ. CDR3 loop: CASSSQGNTEAFF. The CDR3 DNA sequence: TGCGCCAGCAGTAGTCAGGGTAACACTGAAGCTTTCTTT.

V usage is TRBV4-2 and J usage is TRBJ2-1; 9 positions match TRBD1. V lost 8 bases, J lost 4 bases, and 9 bases stayed unmatched. Per the germline V gene, CDR1 is LGHNA and CDR2 is YNFKEQ. The CDR3 length is 15 residues. The CDR3 coding sequence is TGTGCCAGCCGCCTTAGACAGGGGGGGTACAATGAGCAGTTCTTC. Translating gives CASRLRQGGYNEQFF.

The genes are TRBV19 and TRBJ2-7, with a possible D match to TRBD2 (6 bases). Germline V gene data show CDR1 as LNHDA and CDR2 as SQIVND (reference sequence). The CDR3 is 15 amino acids. Trimming left V 3 bases short and J 2 bases short, with 14 bases between. The CDR3 reads CASSMWPSVAYEQYF. The CDR3 coding sequence is TGTGCCAGTAGTATGTGGCCTAGCGTTGCCTACGAGCAGTACTTC.

As for this clone: A much more abundant neighbour one base away suggests this may be a read error. In the same sample, other DNA sequences code for this CDR3. The rearrangement uses TRBV11-2 and TRBJ2-7; no clear D. The V gene's germline CDR1 is SGHAT and CDR2 FQNNGV. The CDR3 runs to 11 residues. V lost 5 bases to trimming and J lost 2 bases, with 4 bases between them. The CDR3 sequence is CASSPAYEQYF. For the CDR3, the DNA is TGTGCCAGCAGCCCCGCCTACGAGCAGTACTTC.

This chain joins TRBV11-2 and TRBJ2-7; the match to TRBD1 covers 9 bases. CDR1 and CDR2 from the germline V gene are SGHAT and FQNNGV. The V gene end was trimmed by 3 bases and the J gene end by 4 bases; junction bases not matched to a gene: 13. The CDR3 sequence is 17 residues long. CDR3 nucleotides: TGTGCCAGCAGCTTGAGCCTTGCGGGACAGGGTGGGTACGAGCAGTACTTC. This translates into CASSLSLAGQGGYEQYF.